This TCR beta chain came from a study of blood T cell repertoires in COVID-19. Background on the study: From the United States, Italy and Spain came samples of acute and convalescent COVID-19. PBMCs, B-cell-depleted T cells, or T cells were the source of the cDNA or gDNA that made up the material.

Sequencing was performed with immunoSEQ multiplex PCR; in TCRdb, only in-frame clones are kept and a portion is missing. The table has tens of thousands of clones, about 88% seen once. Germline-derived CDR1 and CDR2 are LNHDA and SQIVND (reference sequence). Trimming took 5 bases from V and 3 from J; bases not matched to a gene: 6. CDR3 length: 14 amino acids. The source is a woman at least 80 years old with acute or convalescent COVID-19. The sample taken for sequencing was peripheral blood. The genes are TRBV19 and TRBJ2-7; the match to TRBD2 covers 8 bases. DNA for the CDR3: TGTGCCAGTAGTGCGTTAGCGGGAAGCTACGAGCAGTACTTC. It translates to CASSALAGSYEQYF.